Detailed here is one T cell receptor (beta chain). No antigen is known for it. The record originates from a study of OX40 agonist ivuxolimab in advanced cancers. Study findings and constraints: CD8+ T cells showed, on average, more clonal expansion than CD4+ cells. Antigen specificity remained undetermined for the expanded peripheral T cells. Clonal expansion by week 6 occurred in CD4+ and CD8+ blood T cells (at 0.1 to 3.0 mg/kg).

Germline values: CDR1 SNHLY, CDR2 FYNNEI. The V and J ends lost 6 bases and 4 bases respectively, with 10 bases between them. This CDR3 spans 12 amino acids. No patient had autoimmune disease or received systemic immunosuppression. Measured with immunoSEQ multiplex PCR; TCRdb has only the in-frame clones, and not every one. The repertoire includes 120,000 or so clones, around 90% of them detected once, and less than 0.35% sits in the top ten. The sequence came from an adult with an advanced solid tumor such as melanoma, head and neck, liver or kidney cancer. The chain carries TRBV2 and TRBJ2-7; no firm D call. Sample: CD4+ or CD8+ T cells sorted from blood, taken in a trial of the OX40 agonist ivuxolimab. The CDR3 protein is CASRPEGYEQYF. In DNA, the CDR3 is TGTGCCAGCAGGCCCGAAGGGTACGAGCAGTACTTC.